What follows is one T cell receptor beta chain and its context. It has no known antigen specificity. No clone much larger than this one lies a single base away; base qualities are absent. V lost 1 base and J lost 4 bases, and the count of bases not matched to a germline gene is 4. For CDR1 and CDR2, the germline V gene lists KGHSH and LQKENI. The CDR3 sequence holds 15 residues, the cysteine and phenylalanine included. Kept here is only the CDR3 DNA, which spans 45 bases and is read in frame from base 1. The library came from the immunoSEQ multiplex PCR assay. For the multiplex PCR, a mixture combining 60 forward primers for TCR Vbeta segments and 13 reverse primers for TCR Jbeta segments was used. The CDR3 region of rearranged TCR beta genes was amplified from genomic DNA by a multiplex PCR assay. The amplified TCR beta libraries were sequenced on the Illumina HiSeq System as 87-base-pair reads. The study's own analysis went as follows. In a later analysis, some 80 million unique TCR beta chains were counted across the roughly 610 repertoires, and approximately 9.9 million of these chains were shared by at least two donors. Raw reads were error-corrected and collapsed into unique sequences with a nearest-neighbor algorithm that merged closely related sequences to remove PCR and sequencing errors. V, D and J gene segments were assigned by aligning CDR3 sequences to IMGT reference sequences. For a sequence to be retained, a match of at least six nucleotides was required to both a V gene segment and a J gene segment. A rearrangement counted as productive if the CDR3 had no stop codons and remained in frame with V and J, and every other rearrangement counted as non-productive. Following IMGT convention, CDR3 was defined as the stretch from the second conserved V-encoded cysteine up to the conserved J-encoded phenylalanine. The earlier analysis of roughly 590 of the donors excluded sequences that lacked an unambiguous match to a single V gene segment. In an earlier analysis of approximately 560 of the donors, a V segment was called functional when productive rearrangements were above 56.7%, and segregating when the standard deviation between donors exceeded 5%. A statistical classification framework was built to diagnose cytomegalovirus status from the catalog of TCR beta chain sequences. V and J gene assignment, in a later analysis, came from comparing TCR nucleotide sequences with IMGT/GENE-DB human TR gene sequences. Using the TCRdist pipeline, a later analysis assigned CDR3 sequences along with most-parsimonious VDJ recombination scenarios. In a later analysis, each TCR beta chain was defined by its CDR3 amino acid sequence together with its V-gene family, and reads without a unique V-gene family were excluded. A later analysis removed 550 to 650 highly shared, low-generation-probability nucleotide sequences to deal with suspected cross-contamination and a sequencing artifact. A later analysis calculated a clonal expansion index for each public chain from normalized within-repertoire ranks of inferred template counts. Generation probabilities in a later analysis came from a VDJ recombination model fitted to out-of-frame rearrangements, and those results were checked against IGoR. Hypergeometric tests were used in a later analysis to score TCR-TCR, TCR-HLA and TCR-CMV co-occurrence, with a repertoire-size bias correction applied to the TCR pairs. In a later analysis, false discovery rates were estimated by permuting HLA or CMV assignments 20 times. A later analysis grouped co-occurring TCRs with DBSCAN, adding TCRdist sequence similarity when clustering within HLA-allele-positive subsets. Repertoires with fewer than 30,000 or more than 120,000 public chains were left out of co-occurrence clustering, as were five repertoires with anomalous nucleotide sharing. TCRdb retrieved this table from immuneACCESS and kept in-frame rearrangements only. Not all clones are present; in checked studies, unresolved V genes account for under half, and no reason is known for the remainder. That table is the source of V, J and clone size, and D and trimming were worked out from the DNA. The sample table shows 110,000 to 150,000 clones, and over 70% are seen once. The ten top clones hold around 4.3% of the sample.

These data are taken from a study of cytomegalovirus exposure and HLA in healthy donors (dated by TCRdb to the late 2010s). Broadly, across the study: In an earlier analysis of roughly 590 of the donors, less than 350 Gb of sequence data and 95 million to 130 million unique TCR beta sequences from about 180 million T cells were reported. Every discovery cohort repertoire had been produced on one sequencing platform. Typing coverage varied by locus: roughly 629-630 donors for A, B, C, DRB1 and DQB1; under 550 for DQA1; over 600 for DPA1; 450 to 480 for DPB1. Genome-wide SNP genotypes for about three fifths of the roughly 670 donors were used in a later genetic analysis, which treated that subset as a discovery cohort. High-throughput TCR immunosequencing, statistical association of individual TCRs with disease status, and machine learning were combined to predict cytomegalovirus infection status. The study was designed to test whether signatures of past pathogen exposure could be identified by cataloging public T cell receptors. Along with the approximately 650-subject first cohort, a separate validation cohort of some 130 different subjects was used. Among the roughly 400 genotyped donors, around 81% belonged to the genetic ancestry cluster associated with self-reported Caucasian donors. Approximately 300 gigabases of sequencing data and roughly 81 million unique TCR sequences made up an early release that covered fewer than 650 HLA-typed donors. In a later analysis, previously published TCR beta repertoires from several hundred donors were re-analyzed and high-resolution HLA genotyping was added so that TCR occurrence patterns could be studied. On average, roughly 240,000 unique TCR beta nucleotide sequences were sequenced per donor among 398 genotyped donors of the cohort, with around 19% of those sequences being non-productive. HLA typing covered class I and class II loci at four-digit resolution. The later analysis used no new phenotypic data to find candidate immune exposures, relying instead on TCR beta sequences and their occurrence across donors. The study used immunosequencing to profile the T cell repertoires of 600 to 850 subjects and linked those repertoires to cytomegalovirus serostatus. In an earlier analysis of roughly 540 of the donors, high-throughput TCR beta sequencing was used to judge whether each TCR beta V gene segment behaved as functional or pseudogenic. Because of strong linkage in the cohort, roughly 5 DR-DQ haplotypes were treated as single units for association and clustering. Donor age, sex, ethnicity and CMV serostatus were compiled alongside the repertoire data. General findings and caveats noted by the study authors: An association between a missense DCLRE1C variant and V-gene and J-gene trimming of TCR beta chains was found in a later genetic analysis and replicated in an independent cohort. In vitro tests confirmed that a few of the cytomegalovirus-associated TCR beta chains recognize cytomegalovirus antigens. For the cohort, immune exposure information was limited to CMV serostatus. Broadly in line with IMGT annotations, most TCR beta V segments showed up in productive rearrangements about 87% or about 30% of the time in an earlier analysis of 450 to 750 of the donors. Compared with the approximately 670-donor mean, donors in an Asian-associated ancestry cluster had fewer N-insertions in productive TCRs, according to a later genetic analysis. The classifier was reported to diagnose cytomegalovirus status with high specificity and sensitivity in both the original and validation cohorts. A further reported finding was that TCR beta sequences accurately predicted the HLA-A and HLA-B alleles for most subjects in the first cohort. Sequencing depth was assumed to be roughly uniform across donors in the presence/absence analyses, though that assumption may not hold. In a later analysis, most CMV-associated TCR beta chains were found to appear HLA-restricted, with HLA associations seemingly driven largely by CMV exposure. The cohort was sequenced for TCR beta chains only, and without alpha or paired-chain data the features that could be detected were limited. Because HLA typing was missing for some donors at each locus, association tests included only the typed subset. Across donors, most TCR sequences were observed very rarely, whereas some public TCRs were present in many individuals. When HLA alleles, especially DR and DQ, strongly co-occurred, TCR associations were difficult to assign to individual alleles. A cluster of highly shared sequence variants was judged likely to be a technical artifact of the sequencing pipeline. According to a later analysis, parvovirus B19, influenza, CMV and Epstein-Barr virus appeared linked to several top co-occurrence clusters. In a later analysis, HLA-associated TCR beta chains were found to be more clonally expanded and to have lower generation probabilities than equally common non-associated chains. A later analysis found that TCR association rates varied across HLA loci, with DRB1 alleles showing the most associated TCRs and HLA-C alleles the fewest. The study gave a list of 150 to 200 TCR beta chains associated with cytomegalovirus. The 87-base-pair reads could not distinguish some IMGT-functional V segments, including TRBV6-2 and TRBV6-3, so those segments were excluded. At a false discovery rate of 0.05, a later analysis linked under 20,000 TCR beta sequences to specific HLA alleles. The earlier analysis of 587 of the donors excluded approximately 15 rarely observed V segments, including chromosome 9 orphons, because counts were too low. Linkage disequilibrium might explain the correlated functional status among segregating V segments, but an unknown experimental factor could not be excluded. According to the authors, the approach could potentially be generalized to other disease states and immunological phenotypes.

The cohort comprised several hundred healthy bone marrow donors. All cohort members were sampled while nominally healthy, although unrecorded immune exposures were likely present. The donor tested CMV seronegative and was one of the 352 seronegative cohort members. Each donor provided a peripheral blood sample, and peripheral blood mononuclear cells were used for TCR beta sequencing. The Qiagen DNeasy Blood Extraction Kit was used to extract genomic DNA from the blood cell samples. The chain joins TRBV18 to TRBJ2-5; TRBD2 matches 9 bases in the middle. Material for sequencing was PBMCs. This sequence originates from a middle-aged man in good health and CMV-seronegative. CDR3 loop: CASSPLPSGAETQYF. At the DNA level, the sequence is TGTGCCAGCTCACCACTACCTAGCGGGGCAGAGACCCAGTACTTC.